Listed below are T cell receptor beta chains from one sample, sequenced in a study of siplizumab effects on memory and regulatory T cells. The assay was immunoSEQ multiplex PCR, and TCRdb's table has in-frame clones only and misses some. This sample carries nearly 95,000 clones, approximately 95% of them seen once, and the ten largest clones take roughly 0.29%. The sample taken for sequencing was non-Treg CD4+ T cells sorted from blood. Receptor source: a human donor in good health. Both conserved end residues are part of each CDR3. A D gene is named only where the DNA matches it firmly. Not all rows give a size; the values are once, few, many and, for expanded clones, a class.

size: NA; V: TRBV5-4; J: TRBJ1-1; D: TRBD1; DNA: TGTGCCAGCAGCTATCAGGGGGCCACTGAAGCTTTCTTT; CDR3: CASSYQGATEAFF
size: NA; V: TRBV9; J: TRBJ2-1; D: TRBD2; DNA: TGTGCCAGCAGCGTACAGGCGGGGGCCTACAATGAGCAGTTCTTC; CDR3: CASSVQAGAYNEQFF
size: NA; V: TRBV6-5; J: TRBJ2-7; D: NA; DNA: TGTGCCAGCAGCGAGCAGGGGTACGAGCAGTACTTC; CDR3: CASSEQGYEQYF
size: NA; V: TRBV19; J: TRBJ2-3; D: NA; DNA: TGTGCCAGTAGGGGAGGAAGCGGAGCCCCTTTAAGCACAGATACGCAGTATTTT; CDR3: CASRGGSGAPLSTDTQYF
size: NA; V: TRBV30; J: TRBJ1-3; D: NA; DNA: TGTGCCAGAAGTGGCGGACACACCTCTGGAAACACCATATATTTT; CDR3: CARSGGHTSGNTIYF
size: NA; V: TRBV4-1; J: TRBJ1-5; D: NA; DNA: TGCGCCAGCAGCCAAGAACCCGGTCAGCCCCAGCATTTT; CDR3: CASSQEPGQPQHF
size: few; V: TRBV11-2; J: TRBJ1-6; D: TRBD1; DNA: TGTGCCAGCAGCTTAGGGACAGGCTTGAATTCACCCCTCCACTTT; CDR3: CASSLGTGLNSPLHF
size: once; V: TRBV15; J: TRBJ2-7; D: NA; DNA: TGTGCCACCAGCAGAGACCCTGGGCACCTCTACGAGCAGTACTTC; CDR3: CATSRDPGHLYEQYF
size: NA; V: TRBV25-1; J: TRBJ2-1; D: TRBD2; DNA: TGTGCCAGCAGTGAGTCGGGACTAGCGGGAGGGCACGAGTTCTTC; CDR3: CASSESGLAGGHEFF
size: NA; V: TRBV7-9; J: TRBJ2-7; D: TRBD2; DNA: TGTGCCAGCAGCTTTGGGACTAGCGGTTACGAGCAGTACTTC; CDR3: CASSFGTSGYEQYF
size: NA; V: TRBV7-2; J: TRBJ2-7; D: TRBD2; DNA: TGTGCCAGCAGCTTTTCGGCTAGCGGGAGACTATCAAAAGAGCAGTACTTC; CDR3: CASSFSASGRLSKEQYF
size: once; V: TRBV18; J: TRBJ2-3; D: TRBD1; DNA: TGTGCCAGCTCTCCAGGACAGGGAGGCACAGATACGCAGTATTTT; CDR3: CASSPGQGGTDTQYF
size: NA; V: TRBV9; J: TRBJ2-3; D: TRBD2; DNA: TGTGCCAGCAGCGTAAGGAGCGGGGGCCTGATTAGCACAGATACGCAGTATTTT; CDR3: CASSVRSGGLISTDTQYF
size: NA; V: TRBV7-3; J: TRBJ1-1; D: NA; DNA: TGTGCCAGCAGCTTAACGAGGGGTAAGGCTGAAGCTTTCTTT; CDR3: CASSLTRGKAEAFF
size: NA; V: TRBV27; J: TRBJ1-5; D: NA; DNA: TGTGCCAGCAGTTTAGATGGGGGACACAATCAGCCCCAGCATTTT; CDR3: CASSLDGGHNQPQHF
size: NA; V: TRBV18; J: TRBJ2-2; D: NA; DNA: TGTGCCAGCTCACCGGGACGGAACACCGGGGAGCTGTTTTTT; CDR3: CASSPGRNTGELFF
size: once; V: TRBV4-1; J: TRBJ1-3; D: NA; DNA: TGCGCCAGCAGCCAAGGCATGATCGGGGTCGGAAACACCATATATTTT; CDR3: CASSQGMIGVGNTIYF
size: few; V: TRBV5-1; J: TRBJ1-1; D: NA; DNA: TGCGCCAGCCACGACACGTTTGGGACTGAAGCTTTCTTT; CDR3: CASHDTFGTEAFF
size: NA; V: TRBV5-1; J: TRBJ2-3; D: TRBD2; DNA: TGCGCCAGCAGCCCCCCAAGCGGGAGCGACACAGATACGCAGTATTTT; CDR3: CASSPPSGSDTDTQYF
size: NA; V: TRBV30; J: TRBJ2-7; D: TRBD2; DNA: TGTGCCTGGAGAAGTAGCGGGAGGCTCTCCTACGAGCAGTACTTC; CDR3: CAWRSSGRLSYEQYF
size: NA; V: TRBV20-1; J: TRBJ1-1; D: NA; DNA: TGCAGTGCTAGTTCTGGGAGTGAAGCTTTCTTT; CDR3: CSASSGSEAFF
size: NA; V: TRBV30; J: TRBJ1-2; D: TRBD1; DNA: TGTGCCTGGAGGGGAACAGGGGGAGGCTACACCTTC; CDR3: CAWRGTGGGYTF
size: NA; V: TRBV5-4; J: TRBJ1-1; D: NA; DNA: TGTGCCAGCAGCACCGACAGAGAGAACACTGAAGCTTTCTTT; CDR3: CASSTDRENTEAFF